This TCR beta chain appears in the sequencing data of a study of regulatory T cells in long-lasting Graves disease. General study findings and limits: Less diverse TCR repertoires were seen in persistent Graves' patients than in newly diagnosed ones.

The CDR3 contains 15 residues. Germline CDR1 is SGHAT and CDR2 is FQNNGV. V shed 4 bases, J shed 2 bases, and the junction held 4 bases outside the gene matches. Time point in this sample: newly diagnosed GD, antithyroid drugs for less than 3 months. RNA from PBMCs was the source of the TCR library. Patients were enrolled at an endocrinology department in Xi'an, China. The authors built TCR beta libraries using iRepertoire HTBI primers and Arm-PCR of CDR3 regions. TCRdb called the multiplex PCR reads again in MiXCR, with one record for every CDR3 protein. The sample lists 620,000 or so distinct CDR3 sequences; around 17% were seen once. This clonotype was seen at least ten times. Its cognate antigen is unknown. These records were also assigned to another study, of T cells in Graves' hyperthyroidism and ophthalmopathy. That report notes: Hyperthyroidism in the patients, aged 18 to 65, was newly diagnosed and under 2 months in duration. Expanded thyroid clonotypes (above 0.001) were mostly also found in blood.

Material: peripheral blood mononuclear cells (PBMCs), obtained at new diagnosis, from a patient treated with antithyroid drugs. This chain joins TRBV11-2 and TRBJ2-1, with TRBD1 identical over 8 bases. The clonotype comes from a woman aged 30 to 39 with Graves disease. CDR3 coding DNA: TGTGCCAGCAGCTCCAACAGGGGGACCTACAATGAGCAGTTCTTC. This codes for CASSSNRGTYNEQFF.